The source of this T cell receptor (beta chain) is a study of T cells in Graves' hyperthyroidism and ophthalmopathy. The overall study: Prior to any treatment, at the point of initial diagnosis, peripheral blood was collected.

RNA transcripts were the template for amplifying TCR beta CDR3 regions. RT-PCR in the first round (using the HTBI primer set) targeted the TCR CDR3. Each CDR3 protein gets one entry after TCRdb re-called the multiplex PCR reads with MiXCR. The sample records 300,000 to 450,000 distinct CDR3 sequences, roughly 14% being singletons. CDR3 size: 15 residues. Trimming removed 4 bases from V and 4 bases from J, with 16 bases in between. The germline CDR1 and CDR2 sequences are ENHRY and SYGVKD. This clonotype was seen repeatedly, ten times or more. The sample was blood. This TCR was recovered from a woman in her fifties or sixties with Graves' hyperthyroidism. This chain links TRBV10-3 with TRBJ1-2, with D possibly matching TRBD1 (6 bases). CDR3: CAISAGGGVPYGYTF. The DNA for the CDR3 is TGTGCCATCAGTGCCGGAGGGGGGGTGCCCTATGGCTACACCTTC.